This TCR beta chain stems from a study of post-analysis software for immune sequencing data. Findings of the study overall: Comparison of patients with controls showed about 5 TRBV segments more frequent in patients, TRBV5-6, TRBV5-1 and TRBV20-1 among them.

As concerns this clonotype: The antigen is unknown.

Each TCR beta cDNA library carried unique molecular identifiers. TCRdb re-derived calls from the PCR reads in MiXCR, one entry per CDR3 protein. The data hold hundreds of thousands of distinct CDR3 sequences, with roughly 27% observed a single time. Trimming stripped 4 bases from V and 4 bases from J, with 19 bases between. Per the germline V gene, CDR1 is SGDLS and CDR2 is YYNGEE. This CDR3 comprises 16 residues. The material sequenced was blood. The clonotype was recovered from a girl aged 5-17 years with multiple sclerosis. The chain employs TRBV9 and TRBJ2-3, with D possibly being TRBD2 (6 bases). CDR3 loop: CASSSQRDSNPDTQYF. The CDR3 DNA is TGTGCCAGCAGCTCTCAAAGGGACTCCAACCCAGATACGCAGTATTTT. Full variable domain (remainder filled in from reference TRBV9 and TRBJ2-3): DSGVTQTPKHLITATGQRVTLRCSPRSGDLSVYWYQQSLDQGLQFLIQYYNGEERAKGNILERFSAQQFPDLHSELNLSSLELGDSALYFCASSSQRDSNPDTQYFGPGTRLTVL.